This TCR beta chain was captured by sequencing in a study of low-dose radiotherapy and immunotherapy resistance in tumors (dated by TCRdb to between 2020 and 2023). Background on the whole study: Patients in Cohort 1 were given 0.5 Gy per fraction every 2 weeks, and the prescribed total PTV dose was 6.5 Gy. In Cohort 2, 1 Gy per fraction was delivered every two weeks, for a total of 13 Gy over 26 weeks. Patients were given nivolumab as a 240 mg flat dose every two weeks and ipilimumab at 1 mg/kg every six weeks, with both drugs delivered intravenously. Cyclophosphamide 200 mg/m2 was administered intravenously every two weeks, one day before each radiation and immunotherapy administration. Starting on cycle 1 day 1, patients took 300 mg of aspirin by mouth once daily for four cycles. The trial did not randomize participants into treatment groups. The translational analysis covered eight patients: three from the first dose cohort and the first five from the second dose cohort.

From the cysteine through the phenylalanine, the CDR3 covers 12 amino acids. Here the CDR3 DNA is all that survives: 36 bases in frame from base 1. The germline V gene specifies SQVTM as CDR1 and ANQGSEA as CDR2. V and J lose 4 bases and 1 base, and a span of 7 bases separates them. Reading the label with the study, this specimen's time point is: after trial treatment. Per the publication, the treatment or condition label means: LDRT plus nivolumab, ipilimumab, low-dose cyclophosphamide and aspirin (RACIN trial). The donors came from RACIN, which was a single-arm phase I dose-escalation trial that paired nivolumab and ipilimumab with aspirin, low-dose cyclophosphamide and low-dose radiotherapy. Patients with advanced, TIL-negative solid tumors were considered eligible. This clonotype came up many times. Its antigen specificity is not known. No much larger clone exists at a distance of one base, and base qualities are not known.

The sequencer was an Illumina HiSeq 2500. First-strand cDNA was synthesized with Superscript III and a set of TRAV- and TRBV-specific primers, covering both TCRalpha and TCRbeta chains. TCRs were amplified for 20 to 25 PCR cycles with Phusion, using a constant-region primer paired with the adapter attached to the V primers. The MessageAmp II aRNA Amplification Kit was used to amplify the isolated mRNA, with in vitro transcription run for under 20 hours at 37 degrees C. The Dynabeads mRNA DIRECT Purification Kit was used to isolate mRNA for TCR sequencing. Indexed Illumina adapters were added in a second Phusion PCR of roughly 25 cycles, and the PCR products were purified with AMPure XP beads. Concerning the study's data processing: Custom Perl scripts pooled TCR sequences encoding the same protein, removed out-of-frame sequences and computed each clonotype's abundance. The analysis excluded TCR sequences that were supported by just one read. The metrics used to describe the repertoires included Shannon entropy, Gini index, clonality, richness, and the frequency of TCRs shared between repertoires. TCRdb's own reprocessing of the public reads used fastp at Q25 and MiXCR and kept productive beta chains. Each CDR3 protein appears once, grouped with its most common genes and DNA. TCRdb, not the authors, supplied the V and J calls. The sample records 85,000 to 95,000 distinct CDR3 sequences, around a fifth of which are singletons. Jointly, the top ten make up over 10% of the sample.

This receptor was taken from a female donor with ovarian cancer. The chain links TRBV29-1 with TRBJ1-1; the D gene identity is not certain. The sequences come from PBMCs, collected after low-dose radiotherapy plus immunotherapy. CDR3 reads: CSVAAWNTEAFF. The DNA sequence is as follows: TGCAGCGTTGCGGCGTGGAACACTGAAGCTTTCTTT.